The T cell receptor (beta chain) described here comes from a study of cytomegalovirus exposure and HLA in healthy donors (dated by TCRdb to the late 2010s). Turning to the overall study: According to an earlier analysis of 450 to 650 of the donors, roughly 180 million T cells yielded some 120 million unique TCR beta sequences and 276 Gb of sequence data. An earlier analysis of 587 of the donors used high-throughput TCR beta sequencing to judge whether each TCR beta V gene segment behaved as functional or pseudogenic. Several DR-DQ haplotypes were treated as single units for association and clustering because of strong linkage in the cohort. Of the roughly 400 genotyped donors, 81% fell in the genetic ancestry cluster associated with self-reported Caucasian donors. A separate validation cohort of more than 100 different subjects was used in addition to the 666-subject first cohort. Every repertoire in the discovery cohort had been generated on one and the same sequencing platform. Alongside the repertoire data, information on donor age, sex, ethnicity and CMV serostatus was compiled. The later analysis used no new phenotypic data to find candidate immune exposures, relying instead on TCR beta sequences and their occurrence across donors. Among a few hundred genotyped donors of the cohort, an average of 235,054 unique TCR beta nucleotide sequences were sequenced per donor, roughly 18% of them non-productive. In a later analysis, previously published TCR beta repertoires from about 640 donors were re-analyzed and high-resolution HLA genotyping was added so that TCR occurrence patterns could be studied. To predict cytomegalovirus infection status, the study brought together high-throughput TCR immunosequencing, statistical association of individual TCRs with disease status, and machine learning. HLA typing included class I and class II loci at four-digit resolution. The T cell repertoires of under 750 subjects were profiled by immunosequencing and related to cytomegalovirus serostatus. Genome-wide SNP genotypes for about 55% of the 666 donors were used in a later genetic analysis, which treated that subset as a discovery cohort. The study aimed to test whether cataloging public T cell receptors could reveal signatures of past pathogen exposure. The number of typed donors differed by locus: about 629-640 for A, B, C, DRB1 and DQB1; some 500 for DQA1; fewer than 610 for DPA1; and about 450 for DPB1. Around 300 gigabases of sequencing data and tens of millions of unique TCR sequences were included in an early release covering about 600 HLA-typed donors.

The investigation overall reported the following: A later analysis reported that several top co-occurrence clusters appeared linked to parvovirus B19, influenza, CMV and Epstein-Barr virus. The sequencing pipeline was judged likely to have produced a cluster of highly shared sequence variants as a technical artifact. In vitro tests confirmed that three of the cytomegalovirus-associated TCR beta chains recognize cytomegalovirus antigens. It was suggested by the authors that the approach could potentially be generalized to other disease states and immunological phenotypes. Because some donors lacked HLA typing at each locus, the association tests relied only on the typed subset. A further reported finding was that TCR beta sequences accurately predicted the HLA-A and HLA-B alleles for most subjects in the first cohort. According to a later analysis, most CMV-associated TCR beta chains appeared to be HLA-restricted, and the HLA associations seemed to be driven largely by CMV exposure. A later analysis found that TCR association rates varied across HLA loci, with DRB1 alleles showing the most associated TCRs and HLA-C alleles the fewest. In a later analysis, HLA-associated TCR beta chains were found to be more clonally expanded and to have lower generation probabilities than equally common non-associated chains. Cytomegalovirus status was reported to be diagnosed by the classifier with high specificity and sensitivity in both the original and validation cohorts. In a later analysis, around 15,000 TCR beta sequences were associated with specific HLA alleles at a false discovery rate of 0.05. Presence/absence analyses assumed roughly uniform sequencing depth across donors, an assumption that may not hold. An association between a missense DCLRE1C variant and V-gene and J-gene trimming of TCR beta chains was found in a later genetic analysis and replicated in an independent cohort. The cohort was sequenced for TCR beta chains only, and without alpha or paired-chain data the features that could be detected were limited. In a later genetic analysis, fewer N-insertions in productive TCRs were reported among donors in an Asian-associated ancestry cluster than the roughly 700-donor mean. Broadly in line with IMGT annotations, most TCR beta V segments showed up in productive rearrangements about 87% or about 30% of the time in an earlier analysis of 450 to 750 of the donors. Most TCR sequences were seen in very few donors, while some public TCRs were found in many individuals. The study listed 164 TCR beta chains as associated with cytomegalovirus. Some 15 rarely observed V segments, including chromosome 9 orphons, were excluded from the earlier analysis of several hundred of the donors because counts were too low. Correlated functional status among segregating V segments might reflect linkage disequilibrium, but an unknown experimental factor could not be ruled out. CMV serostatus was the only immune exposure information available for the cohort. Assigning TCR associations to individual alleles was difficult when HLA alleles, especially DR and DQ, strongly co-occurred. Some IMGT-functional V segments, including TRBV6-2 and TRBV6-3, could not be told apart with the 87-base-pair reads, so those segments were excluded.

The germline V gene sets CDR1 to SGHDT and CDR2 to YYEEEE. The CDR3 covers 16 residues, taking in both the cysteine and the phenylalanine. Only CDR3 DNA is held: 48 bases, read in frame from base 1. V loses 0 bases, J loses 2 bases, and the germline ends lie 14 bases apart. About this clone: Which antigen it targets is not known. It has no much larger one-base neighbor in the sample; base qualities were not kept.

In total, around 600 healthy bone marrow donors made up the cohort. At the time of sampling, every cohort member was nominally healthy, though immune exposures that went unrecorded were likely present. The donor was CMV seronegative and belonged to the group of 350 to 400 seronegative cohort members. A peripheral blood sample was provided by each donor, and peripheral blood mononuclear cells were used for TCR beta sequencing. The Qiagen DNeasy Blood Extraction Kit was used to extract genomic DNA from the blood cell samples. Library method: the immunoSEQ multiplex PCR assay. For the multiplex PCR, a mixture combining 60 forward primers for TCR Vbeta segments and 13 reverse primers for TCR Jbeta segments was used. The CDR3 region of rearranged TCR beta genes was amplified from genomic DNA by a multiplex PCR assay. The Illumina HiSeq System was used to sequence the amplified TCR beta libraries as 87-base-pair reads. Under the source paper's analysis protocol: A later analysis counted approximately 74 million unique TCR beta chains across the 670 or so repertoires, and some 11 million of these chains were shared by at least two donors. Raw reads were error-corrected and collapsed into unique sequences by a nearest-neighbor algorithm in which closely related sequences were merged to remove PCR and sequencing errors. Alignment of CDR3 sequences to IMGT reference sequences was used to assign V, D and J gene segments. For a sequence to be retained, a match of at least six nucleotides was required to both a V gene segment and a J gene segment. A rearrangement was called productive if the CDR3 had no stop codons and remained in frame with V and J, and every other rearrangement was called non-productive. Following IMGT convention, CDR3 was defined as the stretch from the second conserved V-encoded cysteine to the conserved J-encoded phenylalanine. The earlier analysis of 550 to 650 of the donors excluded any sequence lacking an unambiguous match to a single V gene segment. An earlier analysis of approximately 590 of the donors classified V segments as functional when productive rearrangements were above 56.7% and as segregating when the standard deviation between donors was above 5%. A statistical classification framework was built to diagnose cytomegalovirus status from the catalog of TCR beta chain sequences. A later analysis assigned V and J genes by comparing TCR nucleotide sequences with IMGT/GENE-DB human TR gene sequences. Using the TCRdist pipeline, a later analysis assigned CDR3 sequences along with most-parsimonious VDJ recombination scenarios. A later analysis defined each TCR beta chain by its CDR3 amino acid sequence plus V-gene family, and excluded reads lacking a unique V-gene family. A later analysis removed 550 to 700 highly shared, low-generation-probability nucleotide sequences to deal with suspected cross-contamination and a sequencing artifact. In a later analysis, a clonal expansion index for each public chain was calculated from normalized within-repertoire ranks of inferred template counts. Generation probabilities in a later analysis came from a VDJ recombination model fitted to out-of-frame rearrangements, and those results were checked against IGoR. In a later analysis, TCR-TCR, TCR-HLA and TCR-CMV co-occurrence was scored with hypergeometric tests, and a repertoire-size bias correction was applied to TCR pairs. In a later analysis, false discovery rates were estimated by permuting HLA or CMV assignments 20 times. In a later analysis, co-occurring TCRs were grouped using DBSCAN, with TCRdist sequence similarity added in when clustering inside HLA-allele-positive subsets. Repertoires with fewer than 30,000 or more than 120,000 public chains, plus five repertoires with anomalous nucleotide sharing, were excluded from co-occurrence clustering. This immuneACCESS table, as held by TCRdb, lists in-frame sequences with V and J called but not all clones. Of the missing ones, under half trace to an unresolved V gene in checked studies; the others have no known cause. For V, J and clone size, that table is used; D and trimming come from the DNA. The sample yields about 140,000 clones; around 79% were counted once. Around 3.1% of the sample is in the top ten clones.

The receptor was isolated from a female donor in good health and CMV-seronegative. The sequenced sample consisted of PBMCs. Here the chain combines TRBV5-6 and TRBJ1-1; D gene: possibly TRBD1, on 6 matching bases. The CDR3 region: CASSLGGVGHNTEAFF. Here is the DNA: TGTGCCAGCAGCTTGGGAGGAGTGGGACATAACACTGAAGCTTTCTTT.